This entry lists 13 T cell receptor beta chains sequenced from one sample in a study of ipilimumab plus nivolumab after autologous stem cell transplantation. Only in-frame clones appear in the TCRdb table, and some are missing; sequencing was by immunoSEQ multiplex PCR. The data contain 77,000 or so clones, under 85% of them seen just once; the ten biggest clones take up 2% to 2.5%. The input for sequencing was PBMCs, taken in a trial of ipilimumab plus nivolumab as post-transplant consolidation. The receptors shown here come from a male donor with diffuse large B-cell lymphoma.

J is TRBJ2-3 and V is TRBV27, with D uncertain. V lost 0 bases to trimming and J lost 4 bases, with 8 bases between them. The germline gives CDR1 MNHEY, CDR2 SMNVEV (reference sequence). The CDR3 length is 14 residues. In DNA form, the CDR3 reads TGTGCCAGCAGTTTATCGTTCAGGCCAGATACGCAGTATTTT. Translation: CASSLSFRPDTQYF.

This chain joins TRBV11-2 and TRBJ2-7; either TRBD1 or TRBD2 may fit D (5 bases each). The CDR3 is 14 residues long. Trimming cost V 4 bases and J 1 base, with 11 bases left between them. The germline gives CDR1 SGHAT, CDR2 FQNNGV. CDR3 in DNA: TGTGCCAGCAGCTACTCGGGACCGTCCTACGAGCAGTACTTC. The encoded protein is CASSYSGPSYEQYF. The full variable domain, with the rest looked up from reference TRBV11-2 and TRBJ2-7, is EAGVAQSPRYKIIEKRQSVAFWCNPISGHATLYWYQQILGQGPKLLIQFQNNGVVDDSQLPKDRFSAERLKGVDSTLKIQPAKLEDSAVYLCASSYSGPSYEQYFGPGTRLTVT.

The rearrangement links TRBV20-1 to TRBJ2-1; tentatively, D is TRBD1 (7 bases). The CDR3 has 11 amino acids. The V gene lost 5 bases and the J gene lost 9 bases, with 11 bases spanning the gap. The germline V gene has CDR1 DFQATT and CDR2 SNEGSKA (reference sequence). DNA of the CDR3: TGCAGTGCTCCTCAGGGGGGTGAGCAGTTCTTC. It specifies CSAPQGGEQFF.

This clone was seen only once. The J gene is TRBJ1-4, the V gene TRBV7-9, with TRBD1 matching 7 bases. V was clipped by 10 bases and J by 7 bases; unmatched bases: 6. The CDR3 covers 12 residues. Per the germline V gene, CDR1 is SEHNR and CDR2 is FQNEAQ (reference sequence). The CDR3 nucleotides read TGTGCCACTAAACAGGGGAGTGAAAAACTGTTTTTT. It yields the protein CATKQGSEKLFF.

V gene TRBV14 combines with J gene TRBJ2-7; 11 nucleotides agree with TRBD2. V lost 2 bases and J lost 5; bases outside the gene matches: 5. Germline CDR1 and CDR2: SGHDN and FVKESK. CDR3 size: 15 residues. The CDR3 DNA follows: TGTGCCAGCAGCCAATTAGCGGGGGGGCCCAACGAGCAGTACTTC. Translated, it gives CASSQLAGGPNEQYF.

J is TRBJ2-7 and V is TRBV18; D is perhaps TRBD2 (5 bases). The germline V gene has CDR1 KGHSH and CDR2 LQKENI. Trimming took off 3 bases at V and 5 bases at J, with 11 bases between the two ends. The CDR3 length is 13 residues. CDR3 in amino acids: CASSPLSGNEQYF. The CDR3 DNA sequence: TGTGCCAGCTCACCCCTATCGGGGAACGAGCAGTACTTC.

The chain is built from TRBV5-1 and TRBJ1-2, with a weak D call TRBD1 (5 bases). This CDR3 spans 14 amino acids. Trimming pared 4 bases from V and 4 bases from J, leaving 14 bases between. CDR1 is SGHRS and CDR2 is YFSETQ in the germline V gene. CDR3 protein: CASSPGGGPYGYTF. DNA of the CDR3: TGCGCCAGCAGCCCTGGGGGGGGTCCCTATGGCTACACCTTC.

This clone was recorded only once. The CDR3 bases are TGTGCCAGCAGTGAGGTAGGATCCGGGCCAACGCAGTATTTT. Its protein product is CASSEVGSGPTQYF. This chain connects TRBV2 to TRBJ2-3; the D is unclear. Trimming shortened V by 3 bases and J by 9 bases, and 16 bases separated the two germline ends. The germline CDR1 and CDR2 sequences are SNHLY and FYNNEI. CDR3 length equals 14 residues.

The chain links TRBV6-5 to TRBJ1-6; D ambiguous. Trimming shortened V by 2 bases and J by 13 bases, and 18 bases separated the two germline ends. Germline V gene data show CDR1 as MNHEY and CDR2 as SVGAGI. The CDR3 is made up of 15 amino acids. CDR3 DNA: TGTGCCAGCAGTTACCACCGCCTCGGAACCTTCCCCCTCCACTTT. Its translation is CASSYHRLGTFPLHF.

This chain links TRBV5-1 with TRBJ1-2, with D tentatively TRBD1 (6 bases). The CDR3 covers 14 residues. In germline, CDR1 is SGHRS, CDR2 YFSETQ. V lost 4 bases and J 5 bases, leaving 15 bases between the germline ends. DNA for the CDR3: TGCGCCAGCAGCCCGGACAGAAGTACTTATGGCTACACCTTC. It translates to CASSPDRSTYGYTF. The variable domain in full, completed from reference TRBV5-1 and TRBJ1-2, reads KAGVTQTPRYLIKTRGQQVTLSCSPISGHRSVSWYQQTPGQGLQFLFEYFSETQRNKGNFPGRFSGRQFSNSRSEMNVSTLELGDSALYLCASSPDRSTYGYTFGSGTRLTVV.

V and J are TRBV5-6 and TRBJ2-3; D ambiguous. This CDR3 comprises 17 residues. Germline loops: CDR1 SGHDT, CDR2 YYEEEE. The V end lost 0 bases, the J end lost 0 bases, and 14 bases lay between the germline ends. The chain's CDR3 is CASSLGGSRTSTDTQYF. CDR3 sequence (DNA): TGTGCCAGCAGCTTGGGTGGTAGCCGCACTAGCACAGATACGCAGTATTTT.

This clone was counted a single time. V and J are TRBV12-2 and TRBJ1-5. TRBV12-2 is termed a pseudogene. The CDR3 runs 15 residues. The CDR3 DNA reads as TGTGCAAATACGGGGGGTGAGGATAGCAATCAGCCCCAGCATTTT. Protein: CANTGGEDSNQPQHF.

This clone was counted between two and nine times. This chain uses TRBV5-4 with TRBJ1-2; TRBD1 might be the D (6 bases). This CDR3 comprises 14 residues. Germline CDR1 is SGHNT and CDR2 is YYREEE (reference sequence). Trimming took 3 bases from V and 2 from J, leaving 11 bases between them. The CDR3 protein is CASSSLGGNYGYTF. Here the CDR3 DNA reads TGTGCCAGCAGCTCCTTAGGGGGGAACTATGGCTACACCTTC.